This TCR beta chain was identified in a study of CD8 T cells in ankylosing spondylitis. Study observations and caveats: Within matched ankylosing spondylitis synovial fluid, disease-linked clones were reportedly significantly enriched. The study identified a TCR beta motif of several highly homologous variants that appeared characteristic of ankylosing spondylitis blood.

TCRdb redid the calling of the 5' RACE reads with MiXCR, one entry per CDR3 protein. The repertoire has fewer than 550,000 distinct CDR3 sequences, under 5.5% of them found once; the top ten carry around 3.4%. V was pared by 5 bases and J by 2 bases, with 16 bases between. Germline CDR1 reads DFQATT; CDR2 reads SNEGSKA (reference sequence). This CDR3 spans 14 amino acids. This clonotype was counted only a few times. No antigen is known for it. This sequence originates from a male donor with ankylosing spondylitis. The sequencing sample was made of blood, either unsorted or a sorted T cell fraction (not recorded which). This chain connects TRBV20-1 to TRBJ2-7, with D possibly matching TRBD2 (7 bases). This CDR3 reads CSAPWQGTTYEQYF. The CDR3 DNA is TGCAGTGCTCCATGGCAGGGGACTACCTACGAGCAGTACTTC.